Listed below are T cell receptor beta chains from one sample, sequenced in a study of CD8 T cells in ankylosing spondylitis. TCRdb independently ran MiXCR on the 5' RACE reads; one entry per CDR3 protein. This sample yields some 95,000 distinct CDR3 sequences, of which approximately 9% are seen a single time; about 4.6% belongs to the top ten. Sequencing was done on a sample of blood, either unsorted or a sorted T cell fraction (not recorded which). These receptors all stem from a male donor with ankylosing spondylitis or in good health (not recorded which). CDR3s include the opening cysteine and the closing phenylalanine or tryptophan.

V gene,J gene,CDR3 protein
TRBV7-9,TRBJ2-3,CASSVAGPSTDTQYF
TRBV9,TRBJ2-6,CASSPTAGQSSGANVLTF
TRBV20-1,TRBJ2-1,CSARVLLAGRSYNEQFF
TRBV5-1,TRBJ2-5,CASHRWWGVQETQYF
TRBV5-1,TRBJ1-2,CASSSVEDGYGYTF
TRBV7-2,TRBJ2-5,CASSLVGQTQETQYF
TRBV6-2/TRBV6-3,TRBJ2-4,CASSPGRQGLQKMLAKNIQYF
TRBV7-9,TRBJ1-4,CASTQSGTGNEKLFF
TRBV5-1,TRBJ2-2,CASRVSGSTGELFF
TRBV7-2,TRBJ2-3,CASSWTSGGAQDTQYF
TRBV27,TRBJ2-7,CASSFTGAEQYF
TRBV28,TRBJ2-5,CASSFSLQEAADQETQYF
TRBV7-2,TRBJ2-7,CASSLGLAGVYEQYF
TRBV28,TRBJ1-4,CASRFGENEKLFF
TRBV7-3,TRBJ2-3,CASSLAGSDTQYF
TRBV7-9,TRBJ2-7,CASSGTPTYEQYF
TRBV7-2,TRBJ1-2,CASSLRFGQPAFGGYTF
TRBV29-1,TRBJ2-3,CSVPDRGRTSTDTQYF
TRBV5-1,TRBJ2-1,CASSREGSSYNEQFF
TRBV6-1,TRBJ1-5,CASSEVTGRVWSNQPQHF
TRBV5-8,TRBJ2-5,CASSFGAGTGQETQYF
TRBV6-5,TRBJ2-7,CASSRQNLYEQYF
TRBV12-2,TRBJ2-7,CASRLLRTANYEQYF
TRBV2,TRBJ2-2,CASREGLGDTGELFF
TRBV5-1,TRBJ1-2,CASSNVGDGLYGYTF
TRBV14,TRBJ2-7,CASSQAGRNYEQYF
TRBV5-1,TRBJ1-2,CASSWGQNYGYTF
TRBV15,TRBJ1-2,CATSRPIAVALDGYTF
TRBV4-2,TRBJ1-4,CASSQTPGDFQQKLFF
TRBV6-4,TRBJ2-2,CASSDSRRNTGELFF
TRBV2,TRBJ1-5,CASLQQGNQPQHF
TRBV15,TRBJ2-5,CATSRDPGEETQYF
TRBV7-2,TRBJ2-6,CASSPVLRAGGANVLTF
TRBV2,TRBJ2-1,CASKTRPFYNEQFF
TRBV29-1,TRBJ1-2,CSVGDSGYGYTF
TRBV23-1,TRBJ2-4,CASSQTPTRAKNIQYF
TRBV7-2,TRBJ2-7,CASSLRGTGSYEQYF
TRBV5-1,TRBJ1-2,CASSLEGQANYGYTF
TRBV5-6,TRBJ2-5,CASSFDRGSLQETQYF
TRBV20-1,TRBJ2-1,CSAPGVGYAQREQFF
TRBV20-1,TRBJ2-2,CSAPSGGVSTGELFF
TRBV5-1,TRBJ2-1,CASSFSGGGQGEQFF